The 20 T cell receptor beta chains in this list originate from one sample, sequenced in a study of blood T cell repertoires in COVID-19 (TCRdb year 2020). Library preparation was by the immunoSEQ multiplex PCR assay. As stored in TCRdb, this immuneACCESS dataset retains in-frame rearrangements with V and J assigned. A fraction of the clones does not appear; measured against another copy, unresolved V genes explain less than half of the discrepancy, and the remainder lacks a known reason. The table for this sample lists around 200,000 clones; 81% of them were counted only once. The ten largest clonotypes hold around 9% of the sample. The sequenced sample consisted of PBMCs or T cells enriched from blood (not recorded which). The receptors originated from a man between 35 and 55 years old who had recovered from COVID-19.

The CDR3 region has the DNA TGTGCCAGCAGTGAGTTTACCGGGACAGGGTATGGCTACACCTTC. It is translated as CASSEFTGTGYGYTF. This chain links TRBV6-1 with TRBJ1-2; 9 nucleotides agree with TRBD1. This CDR3 spans 15 amino acids. V was clipped by 3 bases and J by 5 bases; unmatched bases: 7. Germline loops: CDR1 MNHNS, CDR2 SASEGT.

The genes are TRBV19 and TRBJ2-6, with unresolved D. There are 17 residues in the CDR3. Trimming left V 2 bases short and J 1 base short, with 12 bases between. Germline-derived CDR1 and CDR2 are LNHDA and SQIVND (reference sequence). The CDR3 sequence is CASSIIGYRSGANVLTF. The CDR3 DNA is TGTGCCAGTAGTATAATCGGGTATAGGTCTGGGGCCAACGTCCTGACTTTC.

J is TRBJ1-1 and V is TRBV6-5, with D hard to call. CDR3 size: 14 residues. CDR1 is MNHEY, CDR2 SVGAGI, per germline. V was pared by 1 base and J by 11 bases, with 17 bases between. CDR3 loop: CASSYYREPLLAFF. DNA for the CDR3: TGTGCCAGCAGTTACTACCGGGAGCCCCTCTTGGCTTTCTTT.

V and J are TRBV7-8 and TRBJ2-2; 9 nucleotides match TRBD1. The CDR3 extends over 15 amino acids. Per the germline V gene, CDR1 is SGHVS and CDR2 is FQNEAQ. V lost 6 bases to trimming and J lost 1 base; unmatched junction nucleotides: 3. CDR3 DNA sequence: TGTGCCAGCAGTAGACAGGGGGGGAACACCGGGGAGCTGTTTTTT. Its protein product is CASSRQGGNTGELFF.

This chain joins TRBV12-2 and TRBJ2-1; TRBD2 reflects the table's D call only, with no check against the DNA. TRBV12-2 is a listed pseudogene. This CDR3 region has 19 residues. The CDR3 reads CASRLVASGVAGSYNEQFF. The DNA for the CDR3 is TGTGCAAGTCGCTTAGTGGCTAGCGGAGTGGCAGGCTCCTACAATGAGCAGTTCTTC.

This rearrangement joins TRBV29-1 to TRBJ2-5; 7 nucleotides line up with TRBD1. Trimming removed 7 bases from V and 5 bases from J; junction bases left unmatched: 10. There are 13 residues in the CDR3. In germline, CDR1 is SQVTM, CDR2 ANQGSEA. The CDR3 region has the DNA TGCAGCGCCGGCCGAGGGGGCCACGAGACCCAGTACTTC. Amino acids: CSAGRGGHETQYF.

The CDR3: CASRTGFLQPQHF. The DNA of the CDR3 is TGTGCCAGCAGGACAGGGTTTCTCCAGCCCCAGCATTTT. This sequence joins TRBV6-5 and TRBJ1-5; 7 nucleotides align to TRBD1. This CDR3 has 13 residues. Germline V lookup: CDR1 MNHEY, CDR2 SVGAGI. V gave up 6 bases and J gave up 7 bases; unmatched junction bases: 6.

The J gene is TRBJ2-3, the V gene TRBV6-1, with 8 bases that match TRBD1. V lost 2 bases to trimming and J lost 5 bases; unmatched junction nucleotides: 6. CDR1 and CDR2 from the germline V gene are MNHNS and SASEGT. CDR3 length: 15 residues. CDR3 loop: CASSELTGGIDTQYF. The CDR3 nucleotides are TGTGCCAGCAGTGAATTAACAGGGGGGATAGATACGCAGTATTTT.

CDR3 nucleotides: TGTGCCAGCAGCCGTCCGGGACAGGAGAACACTGAAGCTTTCTTT. Translated, it gives CASSRPGQENTEAFF. The chain links TRBV7-9 to TRBJ1-1; 8 positions match TRBD1. This CDR3 has 15 residues. V lost 5 bases to trimming and J lost 1 base; unmatched junction nucleotides: 6. Per germline, CDR1 SEHNR and CDR2 FQNEAQ (reference sequence).

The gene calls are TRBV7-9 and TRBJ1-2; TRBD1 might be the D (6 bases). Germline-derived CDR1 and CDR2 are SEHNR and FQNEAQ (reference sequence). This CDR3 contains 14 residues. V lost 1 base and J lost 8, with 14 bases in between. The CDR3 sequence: CASSLGETGAGYTF. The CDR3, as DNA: TGTGCCAGCAGCTTAGGAGAGACAGGAGCAGGCTACACCTTC.

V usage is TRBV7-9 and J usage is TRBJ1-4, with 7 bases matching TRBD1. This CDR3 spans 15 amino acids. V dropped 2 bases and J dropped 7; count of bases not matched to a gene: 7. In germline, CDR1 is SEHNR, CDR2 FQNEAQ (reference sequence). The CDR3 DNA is TGTGCCAGCAGCTTAAAGGTCCCAGGGGGTGAAAAACTGTTTTTT. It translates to CASSLKVPGGEKLFF. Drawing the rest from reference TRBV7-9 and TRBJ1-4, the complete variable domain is DTGVSQNPRHKITKRGQNVTFRCDPISEHNRLYWYRQTLGQGPEFLTYFQNEAQLEKSRLLSDRFSAERPKGSFSTLEIQRTEQGDSAMYLCASSLKVPGGEKLFFGSGTQLSVL.

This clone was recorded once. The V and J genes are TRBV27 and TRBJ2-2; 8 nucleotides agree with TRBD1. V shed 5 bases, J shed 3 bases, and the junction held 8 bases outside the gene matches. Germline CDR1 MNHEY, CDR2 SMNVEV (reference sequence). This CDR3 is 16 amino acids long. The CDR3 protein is CASSRRGLGDTGELFF. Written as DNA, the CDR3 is TGTGCCAGCAGTCGCAGGGGGCTCGGGGACACCGGGGAGCTGTTTTTT.

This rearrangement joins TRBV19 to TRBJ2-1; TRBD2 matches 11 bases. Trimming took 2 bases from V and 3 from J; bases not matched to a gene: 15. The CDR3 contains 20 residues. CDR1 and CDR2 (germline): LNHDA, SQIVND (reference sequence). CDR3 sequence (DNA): TGTGCCAGTAGTATAAGGGGCGGGACTAGCGGCCTGTGGGTCTACAATGAGCAGTTCTTC. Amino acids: CASSIRGGTSGLWVYNEQFF.

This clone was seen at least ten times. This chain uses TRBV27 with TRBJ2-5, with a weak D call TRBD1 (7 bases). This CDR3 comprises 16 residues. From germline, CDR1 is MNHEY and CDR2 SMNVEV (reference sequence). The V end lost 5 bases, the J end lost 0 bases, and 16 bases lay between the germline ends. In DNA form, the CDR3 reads TGTGCCAGCAGTCTCCGCAGGGGGGAGTACCAAGAGACCCAGTACTTC. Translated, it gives CASSLRRGEYQETQYF.

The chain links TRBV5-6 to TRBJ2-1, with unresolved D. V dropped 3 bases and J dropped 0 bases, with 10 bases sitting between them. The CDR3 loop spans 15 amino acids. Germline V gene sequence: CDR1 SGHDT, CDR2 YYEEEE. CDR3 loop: CASSSNFGSYNEQFF. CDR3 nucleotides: TGTGCCAGCAGCTCCAACTTTGGCTCCTACAATGAGCAGTTCTTC.

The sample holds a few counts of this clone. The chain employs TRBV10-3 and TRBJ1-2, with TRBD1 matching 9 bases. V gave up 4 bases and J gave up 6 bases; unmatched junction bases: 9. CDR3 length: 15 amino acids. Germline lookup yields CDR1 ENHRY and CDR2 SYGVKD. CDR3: CAISGSGQGVDGYTF. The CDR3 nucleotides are TGTGCCATCAGTGGCTCGGGACAGGGAGTGGATGGCTACACCTTC.

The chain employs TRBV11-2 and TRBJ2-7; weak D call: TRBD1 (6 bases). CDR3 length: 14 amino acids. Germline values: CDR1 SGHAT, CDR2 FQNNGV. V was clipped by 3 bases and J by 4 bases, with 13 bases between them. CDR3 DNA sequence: TGTGCCAGCAGCTTCGCACAGGGAGAGTACGAGCAGTACTTC. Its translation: CASSFAQGEYEQYF. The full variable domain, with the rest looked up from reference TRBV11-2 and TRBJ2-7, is EAGVAQSPRYKIIEKRQSVAFWCNPISGHATLYWYQQILGQGPKLLIQFQNNGVVDDSQLPKDRFSAERLKGVDSTLKIQPAKLEDSAVYLCASSFAQGEYEQYFGPGTRLTVT.

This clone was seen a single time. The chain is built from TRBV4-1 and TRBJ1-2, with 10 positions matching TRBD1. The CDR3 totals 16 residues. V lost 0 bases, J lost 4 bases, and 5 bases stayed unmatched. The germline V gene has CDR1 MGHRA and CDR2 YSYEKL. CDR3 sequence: CASSQDRTGGVYGYTF. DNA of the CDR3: TGCGCCAGCAGCCAAGATCGGACAGGGGGAGTCTATGGCTACACCTTC.

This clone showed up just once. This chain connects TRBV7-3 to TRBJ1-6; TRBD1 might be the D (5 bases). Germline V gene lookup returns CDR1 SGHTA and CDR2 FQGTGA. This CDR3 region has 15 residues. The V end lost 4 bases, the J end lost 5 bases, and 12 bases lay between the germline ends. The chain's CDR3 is CASSSTAHDNSPLHF. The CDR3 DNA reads TGTGCCAGCAGCTCGACAGCCCATGATAATTCACCCCTCCACTTT.

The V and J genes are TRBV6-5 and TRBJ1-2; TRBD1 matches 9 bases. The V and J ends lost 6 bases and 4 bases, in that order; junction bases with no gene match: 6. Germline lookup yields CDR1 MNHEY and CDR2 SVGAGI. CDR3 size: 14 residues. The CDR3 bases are TGTGCCAGCAGGCACACAGGGGGCACCTATGGCTACACCTTC. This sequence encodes CASRHTGGTYGYTF.